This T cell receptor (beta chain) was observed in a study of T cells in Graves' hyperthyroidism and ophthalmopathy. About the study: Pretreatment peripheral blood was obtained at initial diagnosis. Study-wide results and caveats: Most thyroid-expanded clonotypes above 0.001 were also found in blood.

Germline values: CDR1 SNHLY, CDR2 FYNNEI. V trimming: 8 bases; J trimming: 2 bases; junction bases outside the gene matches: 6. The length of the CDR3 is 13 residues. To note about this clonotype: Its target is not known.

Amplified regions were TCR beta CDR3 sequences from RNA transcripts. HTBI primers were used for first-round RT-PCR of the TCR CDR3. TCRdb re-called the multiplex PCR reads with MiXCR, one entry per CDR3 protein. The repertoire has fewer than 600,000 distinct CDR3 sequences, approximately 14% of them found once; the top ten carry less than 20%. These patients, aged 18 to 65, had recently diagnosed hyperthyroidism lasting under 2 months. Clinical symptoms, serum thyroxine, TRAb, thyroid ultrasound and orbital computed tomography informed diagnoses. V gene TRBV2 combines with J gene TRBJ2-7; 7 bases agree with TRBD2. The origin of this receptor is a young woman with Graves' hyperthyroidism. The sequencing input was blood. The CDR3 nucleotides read TGTGCCAGCGGCGCCGGACTAGCCTACGAGCAGTACTTC. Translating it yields CASGAGLAYEQYF.